This passage covers 4 T cell receptor beta chains from one sample sequenced in a study of blood T cell repertoires in COVID-19. The repertoire was sequenced with immunoSEQ multiplex PCR; TCRdb's copy has only in-frame clones and lacks some. This sample carries fewer than 350,000 clones, 80% to 85% of them seen once, and the ten largest clones take around 2.9%. Sequencing input: peripheral blood. The receptor set was obtained from a woman in her sixties with active or convalescent COVID-19.

The chain uses TRBV30 and TRBJ1-2, with unresolved D. Trimming left V 0 bases short and J 2 bases short, with 10 bases between. The CDR3 is 14 residues long. The V gene's germline CDR1 is GTSNPN and CDR2 SVGIG (reference sequence). CDR3 coding DNA: TGTGCCTGGAGTGTGGAGGGAGAAAACTATGGCTACACCTTC. Its translation is CAWSVEGENYGYTF.

The chain recombines TRBV9 with TRBJ1-1, with unresolved D. V was trimmed by 4 bases and J by 1 base, leaving 11 bases between them. Per the germline V gene, CDR1 is SGDLS and CDR2 is YYNGEE. The CDR3 runs 14 residues. CDR3 DNA: TGTGCCAGCAGCCCCAGCGGCCAGAACACTGAAGCTTTCTTT. It codes for CASSPSGQNTEAFF.

The J gene is TRBJ2-7, the V gene TRBV5-5, with D possibly TRBD1 on 7 matching bases. The CDR3 consists of 14 residues. Germline V gives CDR1 SGHKS, CDR2 YYEKEE (reference sequence). V lost 1 base to trimming and J lost 7 bases, with 15 bases between them. In nucleotides, the CDR3 is TGTGCCAGCAGCTTGAGCAGGGGGGCGTTTGAGCAGTACTTC. The encoded protein is CASSLSRGAFEQYF.

This sequence joins TRBV9 and TRBJ1-1, with TRBD1 identical over 12 bases. The CDR3 is 16 amino acids. V dropped 4 bases and J dropped 1; count of bases not matched to a gene: 5. Germline loops: CDR1 SGDLS, CDR2 YYNGEE. The CDR3 reads CASSPGDRGRNTEAFF. CDR3 bases: TGTGCCAGCAGCCCAGGGGACAGGGGGCGGAACACTGAAGCTTTCTTT.